The 27 T cell receptor beta chains reported below all come from one sample, sequenced in a study of T-cell memory formation after mild COVID-19. TCRdb recomputed calls from the 5' RACE reads with MiXCR, one row per CDR3 protein. This repertoire shows 160,000 or so distinct CDR3 sequences, 31% found once; its top ten account for around 11%. Sequenced sample: PBMCs or a T cell subset sorted from them (not recorded which). These receptors originate from an adult woman who had mild COVID-19 (a few samples of this study predate the infection). Cell type and time point are not known.

This clonotype was seen only once. This chain uses TRBV7-9 with TRBJ1-1, with 8 bases that match TRBD1. The CDR3 is 15 residues long. V lost 5 bases to trimming and J lost 0 bases; unmatched junction nucleotides: 5. CDR1 is SEHNR and CDR2 is FQNEAQ in the germline V gene (reference sequence). The CDR3 loop reads CASSPATGVNTEAFF. The CDR3 nucleotides read TGTGCCAGCAGCCCGGCGACAGGGGTGAACACTGAAGCTTTCTTT.

V is TRBV5-3 and J is TRBJ2-1; 9 nucleotides match TRBD2. TRBV5-3 is recorded as an ORF, its role being uncertain. This CDR3 region has 15 residues. J gave up 8 bases and V 0 bases, and 6 bases lay outside the gene matches. For the CDR3, the DNA is TGTGCCAGAAGCTTGGGGGCCATAGCGGGAGATGAGCAGTTCTTC. This translates into CARSLGAIAGDEQFF.

This clonotype occurred a few times. V is TRBV6-2 or TRBV6-3 and J is TRBJ2-5, with D possibly TRBD2 on 6 matching bases. Germline lookup yields CDR1 MNHEY and CDR2 SVGEGT. The V end was cut by 6 bases, the J end by 0 bases, with 11 bases between. This CDR3 is built from 14 residues. The DNA for the CDR3 is TGTGCCAGCAGCCGCGGGACTTACCAAGAGACCCAGTACTTC. Translation gives CASSRGTYQETQYF.

The gene calls are TRBV27 and TRBJ2-1; 13 bases line up with TRBD2. This CDR3 contains 15 residues. The ends lost 4 bases at V and 8 bases at J; junction bases unmatched: 5. Germline CDR1 MNHEY, CDR2 SMNVEV (reference sequence). CDR3 sequence reads: CASSSGTSGIHEQFF. The CDR3, as DNA: TGTGCCAGCAGTTCCGGGACTAGCGGGATCCATGAGCAGTTCTTC.

This clonotype was seen only a few times. One junction end disagrees with the germline gene, perhaps due to a read error. The V and J genes are TRBV7-7 and TRBJ2-1, with 12 bases matching TRBD2. Germline V gives CDR1 SSHAT, CDR2 FNYEAQ (reference sequence). The length of the CDR3 is 15 residues. The CDR3 nucleotides are TGTGCTAGCAGCCTAGGACTAGCGGGAAGGGATGAGCAGTTCTTC. Translation gives CASSLGLAGRDEQFF.

This clonotype came up a few times. The chain combines TRBV11-2 with TRBJ2-3, with TRBD2 matching over 9 bases. Per the germline V gene, CDR1 is SGHAT and CDR2 is FQNNGV. With V trimmed by 2 bases and J by 1 base, 1 base remained unmatched. The CDR3 contains 15 residues. CDR3 nucleotides: TGTGCCAGCAGCTTATTAGCGGGAGGCACAGATACGCAGTATTTT. Its translation is CASSLLAGGTDTQYF.

This clonotype was recorded a few times. This chain uses TRBV4-2 with TRBJ2-7; the match to TRBD2 covers 9 bases. CDR3 size: 16 residues. Germline CDR1 and CDR2: LGHNA and YNFKEQ. After removal of 0 bases from V and 4 bases from J, the junction contained 7 bases not matched to a gene. The CDR3 DNA sequence: TGTGCCAGCAGCCAAGACGCAATAGCGGGGGCTTACGAGCAGTACTTC. This translates into CASSQDAIAGAYEQYF.

The chain combines TRBV19 with TRBJ1-1; D might be TRBD1 (5 bases). The germline gives CDR1 LNHDA, CDR2 SQIVND (reference sequence). The CDR3 length is 16 residues. Trimming took 5 bases from V and 1 from J, leaving 17 bases between them. This CDR3 is CASSDILGRGNTEAFF. CDR3 nucleotides: TGTGCCAGTAGTGACATCCTGGGACGCGGGAACACTGAAGCTTTCTTT.

CDR3 protein: CASSTDTTRETQYF. DNA of the CDR3: TGCGCCAGCAGCACGGATACCACCCGGGAGACCCAGTACTTC. The chain links TRBV5-1 to TRBJ2-5; no clear D gene. Germline V gene sequence: CDR1 SGHRS, CDR2 YFSETQ. The CDR3 consists of 14 residues. V shed 4 bases and J shed 5 bases, with 15 bases lying between them.

This clonotype has only a few counts. The chain is built from TRBV13 and TRBJ2-5; 10 bases match TRBD1. The CDR3 sequence is 17 residues long. With 5 bases clipped from V and 2 bases from J, the junction kept 11 bases outside the gene matches. In germline, CDR1 is PRHDT, CDR2 FYEKMQ (reference sequence). The CDR3 protein is CASSTRPGQGLQETQYF. The CDR3 DNA reads as TGTGCCAGCAGCACCCGGCCGGGACAGGGGCTTCAAGAGACCCAGTACTTC.

This clonotype was detected only a few times. This chain uses TRBV6-6 with TRBJ1-1; D is unresolved. Germline lookup yields CDR1 MNHNY and CDR2 SVGAGI (reference sequence). The CDR3 runs to 12 residues. Trimming left V 5 bases short and J 5 bases short, with 9 bases between. The CDR3 nucleotides are TGTGCCAGCAGTCCCCAAAGGACTGAAGCTTTCTTT. This sequence encodes CASSPQRTEAFF.

The chain is built from TRBV7-2 and TRBJ1-2; 7 bases align to TRBD1. Germline V lookup: CDR1 SGHTA, CDR2 FQGNSA. V was pared by 4 bases and J by 2 bases, with 4 bases of the junction left unmatched. The CDR3 extends over 14 amino acids. Written as DNA, the CDR3 is TGTGCCAGCAGCTCGACAGGGCGGAACTATGGCTACACCTTC. It yields the protein CASSSTGRNYGYTF.

CDR3 in DNA: TGCGCCAGCAGCCCCGGCCCGAGCAGCTCTGGGGCCAACGTCCTGACTTTC. Its protein product is CASSPGPSSSGANVLTF. The V call is TRBV5-1, the J call TRBJ2-6; D gene unclear. Per the germline V gene, CDR1 is SGHRS and CDR2 is YFSETQ. This CDR3 spans 17 amino acids. With 4 bases removed from V and 0 bases from J, the gap between germline ends came to 14 bases. Full variable domain (missing parts from reference TRBV5-1 and TRBJ2-6): KAGVTQTPRYLIKTRGQQVTLSCSPISGHRSVSWYQQTPGQGLQFLFEYFSETQRNKGNFPGRFSGRQFSNSRSEMNVSTLELGDSALYLCASSPGPSSSGANVLTFGAGSRLTVL.

V and J are TRBV3-1 and TRBJ2-7, with 8 bases lining up with TRBD1. Germline V gene data show CDR1 as LGHDT and CDR2 as YNNKEL (reference sequence). The CDR3 extends over 13 amino acids. V shed 3 bases and J 6 bases; nucleotides not matched to a gene: 4. CDR3 protein: CASSQDDRGEQYF. The CDR3 DNA reads TGTGCCAGCAGCCAGGATGACAGGGGCGAGCAGTACTTC.

The CDR3 DNA sequence: TGTGCCAGTAGTATAGCCGGGACAGGGAATTCACCCCTCCACTTT. It yields the protein CASSIAGTGNSPLHF. V is TRBV19 and J is TRBJ1-6; 9 bases align to TRBD1. CDR1 and CDR2 (germline): LNHDA, SQIVND (reference sequence). The CDR3 extends over 15 amino acids. Trimming removed 1 base from V and 7 bases from J; junction bases left unmatched: 2. Full variable domain (rest looked up from reference TRBV19 and TRBJ1-6): DGGITQSPKYLFRKEGQNVTLSCEQNLNHDAMYWYRQDPGQGLRLIYYSQIVNDFQKGDIAEGYSVSREKKESFPLTVTSAQKNPTAFYLCASSIAGTGNSPLHFGNGTRLTVT.

The gene calls are TRBV20-1 and TRBJ2-1; D perhaps matches TRBD2 (6 bases). Trimming cost V 1 base and J 6 bases, with 13 bases left between them. Germline assignment: CDR1 DFQATT and CDR2 SNEGSKA (reference sequence). This CDR3 has 14 residues. In nucleotides, the CDR3 is TGCAGTGCTAGAGTTCTACTAGCTGGCAATGAGCAGTTCTTC. It is translated as CSARVLLAGNEQFF.

V and J are TRBV20-1 and TRBJ2-3; the match to TRBD2 covers 8 bases. The CDR3 totals 16 residues. Germline lookup yields CDR1 DFQATT and CDR2 SNEGSKA (reference sequence). Trimming took 3 bases from V and 2 from J; bases not matched to a gene: 10. DNA of the CDR3: TGCAGTGCTAGTAAACTAGCGGCTCCTCTCACAGATACGCAGTATTTT. Its protein is CSASKLAAPLTDTQYF.

This clonotype turned up a few times. The chain combines TRBV4-1 with TRBJ1-1; TRBD1 matches 7 bases. The ends lost 4 bases at V and 5 bases at J; junction bases unmatched: 10. The CDR3 is made up of 15 amino acids. CDR1 and CDR2 from the germline V gene are MGHRA and YSYEKL. In DNA, the CDR3 is TGCGCCAGCAGCCTCTCGACAGGGCTCGAGACTGAAGCTTTCTTT. This sequence encodes CASSLSTGLETEAFF.

J is TRBJ1-2 and V is TRBV29-1; TRBD1 matches at 8 bases. This CDR3 is 14 amino acids long. Germline V lookup: CDR1 SQVTM, CDR2 ANQGSEA. J was trimmed by 1 base and V by 5 bases; bases with no gene match: 6. CDR3 sequence (DNA): TGCAGCGTTCCGGACAGGGCAGTTAACTATGGCTACACCTTC. Amino acids: CSVPDRAVNYGYTF.

J is TRBJ2-3 and V is TRBV27; a weak D match, TRBD2 (5 bases). The germline V and J ends were trimmed by 5 bases and 1 base, with 10 bases remaining between them. The CDR3 sequence is 14 residues long. In germline, CDR1 is MNHEY, CDR2 SMNVEV (reference sequence). The CDR3 DNA reads TGTGCCAGCAGTGTTAGCGTTGGCACAGATACGCAGTATTTT. It translates to CASSVSVGTDTQYF.

This chain links TRBV6-1 with TRBJ2-2; no clear D gene. The CDR3 length is 15 residues. Germline V gives CDR1 MNHNS, CDR2 SASEGT. Trimming left V 1 base short and J 4 bases short, with 10 bases between. CDR3 coding DNA: TGTGCCAGCAGTGAAGGAGCTTCGGTCACCGGGGAGCTGTTTTTT. Translated: CASSEGASVTGELFF.

Only a few counts were recorded for this clonotype. The J gene is TRBJ2-1, the V gene TRBV12-3 or TRBV12-4; 9 nucleotides agree with TRBD2. After removal of 6 bases from V and 5 bases from J, the junction contained 8 bases not matched to a gene. The CDR3 is 15 amino acids. The CDR3 DNA reads TGTGCCAGCAGCCAACAGGGGACTAGCAACAATGAGCAGTTCTTC. The encoded protein is CASSQQGTSNNEQFF.

The sample holds a few counts of this clonotype. The CDR3 here is CSARAGNGYTF. The CDR3 DNA sequence: TGCAGTGCTAGGGCAGGGAATGGCTACACCTTC. This rearrangement joins TRBV20-1 to TRBJ1-2, with D perhaps matching TRBD1 (5 bases). The CDR3 totals 11 residues. From germline, CDR1 is DFQATT and CDR2 SNEGSKA (reference sequence). Trimming left V 3 bases short and J 6 bases short, with 8 bases between.

In nucleotides, the CDR3 is TGTGCCAGCTCAAATAGCTCTGGAAACACCATATATTTT. It encodes CASSNSSGNTIYF. This chain joins TRBV18 and TRBJ1-3; no definite D call. Germline V lookup: CDR1 KGHSH, CDR2 LQKENI. Trimming removed 5 bases from V and 0 bases from J, with 5 bases in between. The CDR3 has 13 amino acids.

In this sample, this clonotype turned up a few times. The V and J genes are TRBV4-2 and TRBJ2-1; D is unresolved. V was trimmed by 1 base and J by 3 bases, leaving 10 bases between them. Germline V CDR1 and CDR2: LGHNA, YNFKEQ. The CDR3 has 15 amino acids. CDR3: CASSQGTDFYNEQFF. CDR3 DNA sequence: TGTGCCAGCAGCCAAGGCACAGACTTCTACAATGAGCAGTTCTTC.

This clonotype was recorded a few times. The chain joins TRBV7-3 to TRBJ1-1; 8 bases match TRBD1. Trimming at V came to 6 bases and at J to 1 base, leaving 4 bases not matched to a gene. The germline CDR1 and CDR2 sequences are SGHTA and FQGTGA. The CDR3 spans 14 residues. The CDR3 region is CASRSTGANTEAFF. Here the CDR3 DNA reads TGTGCCAGCAGGTCGACAGGGGCGAACACTGAAGCTTTCTTT.

This chain joins TRBV15 and TRBJ2-7; no reliable D call. This CDR3 is 13 amino acids long. Germline CDR1 reads LNHNV; CDR2 reads YYDKDF (reference sequence). V gave up 0 bases and J gave up 5 bases, with 8 bases separating them. The CDR3 coding sequence is TGTGCCACCAGCAGAGATTGGTCGGACGAGCAGTACTTC. Amino acids: CATSRDWSDEQYF.